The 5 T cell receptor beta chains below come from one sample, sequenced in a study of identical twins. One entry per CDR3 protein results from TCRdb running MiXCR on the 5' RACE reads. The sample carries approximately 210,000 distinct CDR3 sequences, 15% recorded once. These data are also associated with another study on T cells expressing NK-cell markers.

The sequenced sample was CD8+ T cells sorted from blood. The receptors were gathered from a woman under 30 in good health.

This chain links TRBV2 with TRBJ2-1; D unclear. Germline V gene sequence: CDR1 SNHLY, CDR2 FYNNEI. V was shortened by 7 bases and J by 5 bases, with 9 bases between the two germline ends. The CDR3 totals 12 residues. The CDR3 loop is CASMGLNNEQFF. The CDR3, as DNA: TGTGCCAGCATGGGGTTGAACAATGAGCAGTTCTTC.

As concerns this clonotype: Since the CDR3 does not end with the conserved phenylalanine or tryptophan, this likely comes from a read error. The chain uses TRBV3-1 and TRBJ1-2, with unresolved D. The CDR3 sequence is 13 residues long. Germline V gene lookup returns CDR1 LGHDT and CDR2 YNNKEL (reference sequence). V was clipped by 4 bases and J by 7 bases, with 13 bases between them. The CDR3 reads CASSLYGRSGYTC. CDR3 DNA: TGTGCCAGCAGCCTCTACGGCCGCAGTGGCTACACCTGC.

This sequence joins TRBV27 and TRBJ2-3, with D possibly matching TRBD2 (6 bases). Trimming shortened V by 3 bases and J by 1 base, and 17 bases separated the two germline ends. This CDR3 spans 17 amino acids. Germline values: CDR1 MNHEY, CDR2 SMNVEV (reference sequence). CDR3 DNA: TGTGCCAGCAGTTTCCTGGGGGGTGGCCTCGGCACAGATACGCAGTATTTT. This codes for CASSFLGGGLGTDTQYF.

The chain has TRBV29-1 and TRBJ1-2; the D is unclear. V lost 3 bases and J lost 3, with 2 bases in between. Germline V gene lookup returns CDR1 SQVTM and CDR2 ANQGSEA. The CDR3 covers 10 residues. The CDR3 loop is CSVDHYGYTF. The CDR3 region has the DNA TGCAGCGTTGATCACTATGGCTACACCTTC.

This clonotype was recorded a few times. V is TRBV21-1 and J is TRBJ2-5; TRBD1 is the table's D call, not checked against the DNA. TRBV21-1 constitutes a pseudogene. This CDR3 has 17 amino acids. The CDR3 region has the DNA TGTGCCAGCAGCAAAATGGACTGGGGGGCTCCGGTAGAGACCCAGTACTTC. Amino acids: CASSKMDWGAPVETQYF.